These 18 T cell receptor beta chains came from one sample sequenced in a study of T-cell reconstitution after alpha-beta-depleted transplantation in children. The library targeted TCRbeta and was prepared with unique molecular identifiers. TCRdb ran MiXCR on the PCR reads and lists one entry per CDR3 protein. This repertoire shows 700,000 to 950,000 distinct CDR3 sequences, roughly 15% found once; its top ten account for approximately 5%. The specimen comprised PBMCs, mostly from graft donor cells, sampled 360 days after TCRalphabeta/CD19-depleted stem cell transplant. These receptors were obtained from a male patient aged 10 to 17 who had a stem cell transplant for acute lymphoblastic leukemia, so the T cells may come from the graft donor.

This chain connects TRBV11-2 to TRBJ2-1; TRBD2 matches at 11 bases. The germline CDR1 and CDR2 sequences are SGHAT and FQNNGV. The length of the CDR3 is 20 residues. V shed 5 bases and J 6 bases; nucleotides not matched to a gene: 21. The CDR3 region has the DNA TGTGCCAGCAGCCCCGACCACAGGCTTTCACTAGCGGGAGAGGGCAATGAGCAGTTCTTC. This gives the protein CASSPDHRLSLAGEGNEQFF.

This clonotype has ten or more counts. The rearrangement joins TRBV5-1 to TRBJ1-4, with D perhaps TRBD1 (6 bases). Trimming stripped 0 bases from V and 5 bases from J, with 17 bases between. Germline V gives CDR1 SGHRS, CDR2 YFSETQ. CDR3 length equals 17 residues. The CDR3 region is CASSLGLLAGENEKLFF. Written as DNA, the CDR3 is TGCGCCAGCAGCTTGGGCCTCTTGGCAGGGGAAAATGAAAAACTGTTTTTT.

This clonotype occurred a few times. The CDR3 here is CASSSNRDTSTDTQYF. The DNA of the CDR3 is TGTGCCAGCAGCTCGAACCGGGACACCAGCACAGATACGCAGTATTTT. The chain employs TRBV27 and TRBJ2-3; tentatively, D is TRBD1 (6 bases). Looked up from germline, CDR1 is MNHEY and CDR2 is SMNVEV (reference sequence). The CDR3 contains 16 residues. V gave up 6 bases and J gave up 0 bases, with 16 bases separating them.

The chain couples TRBV6-5 to TRBJ2-3; 7 positions agree with TRBD1. V lost 2 bases, J lost 3 bases, and 5 bases stayed unmatched. This CDR3 spans 15 amino acids. Per the germline V gene, CDR1 is MNHEY and CDR2 is SVGAGI. Here the CDR3 reads CASSYPTGPTDTQYF. For the CDR3, the DNA is TGTGCCAGCAGTTACCCGACAGGGCCAACAGATACGCAGTATTTT.

The chain couples TRBV20-1 to TRBJ1-1, with 7 bases matching TRBD1. The CDR3 consists of 13 residues. The junction had 7 bases not matched to a gene; V was cut back by 6 bases and J by 3 bases. Germline CDR1 DFQATT, CDR2 SNEGSKA (reference sequence). The CDR3 is CSALTGRDTEAFF. The CDR3 nucleotides are TGCAGTGCCTTGACAGGGAGAGACACTGAAGCTTTCTTT.

This clonotype was seen more than once but under ten times. The chain couples TRBV9 to TRBJ2-7; no firm D call. The germline V gene encodes CDR1 SGDLS and CDR2 YYNGEE. The CDR3 totals 15 residues. V lost 4 bases, J lost 3 bases, and 17 bases lay in between. For the CDR3, the DNA is TGTGCCAGCAGCCTAGGCCCCTATCCCATCTACGAGCAGTACTTC. Protein: CASSLGPYPIYEQYF.

Only a few counts were recorded for this clonotype. This rearrangement joins TRBV29-1 to TRBJ2-7; D possibly corresponds to TRBD1 (5 bases). From germline, CDR1 is SQVTM and CDR2 ANQGSEA. V shed 4 bases and J shed 0 bases, with 10 bases lying between them. CDR3 size: 13 residues. In nucleotides, the CDR3 is TGCAGCGTTGTGTGGACACTCTCCTACGAGCAGTACTTC. Protein: CSVVWTLSYEQYF.

The chain employs TRBV5-1 and TRBJ2-7; 8 nucleotides align to TRBD2. The CDR3 covers 15 residues. V lost 6 bases, J lost 5 bases, and 13 bases stayed unmatched. Germline assignment: CDR1 SGHRS and CDR2 YFSETQ. The CDR3 region is CASTPSASGLNEQYF. In DNA form, the CDR3 reads TGCGCCAGCACCCCTAGTGCTAGCGGGCTGAACGAGCAGTACTTC.

This clonotype was seen only a few times. V is TRBV28 and J is TRBJ2-7; D perhaps matches TRBD1 (6 bases). V shed 1 base and J shed 3 bases, with 10 bases lying between them. Germline CDR1 MDHEN, CDR2 SYDVKM. This CDR3 contains 14 residues. The CDR3 DNA is TGTGCCAGCAGTTTATACAGGGTACGCTACGAGCAGTACTTC. Amino acids: CASSLYRVRYEQYF.

The CDR3 region is CASSLDGTSQPDTQYF. The CDR3 bases are TGCGCCAGCAGCTTGGACGGGACTAGTCAACCAGATACGCAGTATTTT. J is TRBJ2-3 and V is TRBV5-1; 8 nucleotides align to TRBD2. CDR1 and CDR2 from the germline V gene are SGHRS and YFSETQ. V lost 0 bases and J lost 4; bases outside the gene matches: 7. The CDR3 spans 16 residues.

The chain links TRBV3-1 to TRBJ2-7; a possible D gene is TRBD1 (6 bases). Trimming removed 4 bases from V and 0 bases from J, with 13 bases in between. This CDR3 region has 15 residues. Looked up from germline, CDR1 is LGHDT and CDR2 is YNNKEL (reference sequence). CDR3 DNA sequence: TGTGCCAGCAGCCGAACCACAGGGAGCTCCTACGAGCAGTACTTC. Its translation: CASSRTTGSSYEQYF.

This rearrangement joins TRBV5-1 to TRBJ2-7, with 8 bases aligning to TRBD1. This CDR3 contains 16 residues. Germline CDR1 and CDR2: SGHRS and YFSETQ. J gave up 1 base and V 4 bases, and 10 bases lay outside the gene matches. The CDR3 DNA is TGCGCCAGCAGCCTACAGCAGGGGGCGCGATCCTACGAGCAGTACTTC. Translating it yields CASSLQQGARSYEQYF.

The J gene is TRBJ2-1, the V gene TRBV29-1; 13 bases match TRBD2. Germline V lookup: CDR1 SQVTM, CDR2 ANQGSEA. J was trimmed by 4 bases and V by 4 bases; bases with no gene match: 7. This CDR3 has 16 amino acids. The CDR3 nucleotides are TGCAGCGTTGCCGGACTAGCGGGAGTGGGGTACAATGAGCAGTTCTTC. Residues: CSVAGLAGVGYNEQFF.

The V and J genes are TRBV7-9 and TRBJ2-5; no firm D call. Per germline, CDR1 SEHNR and CDR2 FQNEAQ (reference sequence). This CDR3 is 13 amino acids long. V lost 6 bases and J 7 bases, leaving 15 bases between the germline ends. The CDR3 is CASRLSLGGTQYF. The CDR3 DNA sequence: TGTGCCAGCAGGTTATCGCTTGGTGGGACCCAGTACTTC.

In DNA form, the CDR3 reads TGTGCCAGCAGCCGGGCGGGAGACTGGTACGAGCAGTACTTC. Its translation: CASSRAGDWYEQYF. The chain has TRBV5-6 and TRBJ2-7; 7 bases map to TRBD2. The CDR3 loop spans 14 amino acids. Germline CDR1 is SGHDT and CDR2 is YYEEEE. After removal of 4 bases from V and 4 bases from J, the junction contained 8 bases not matched to a gene.

This clonotype was observed once. The chain combines TRBV4-1 with TRBJ2-7; D possibly corresponds to TRBD1 (5 bases). CDR1 is MGHRA and CDR2 is YSYEKL in the germline V gene. Trimming took off 3 bases at V and 2 bases at J, with 14 bases between the two ends. The CDR3 extends over 15 amino acids. CDR3 protein: CASSQQGLSPYEQYF. DNA of the CDR3: TGCGCCAGCAGCCAGCAGGGATTATCCCCCTACGAGCAGTACTTC.

There are a few counts of this clonotype. CDR3 sequence: CASSQGRRGAGETQYF. The CDR3 nucleotides are TGTGCCAGCAGCCAAGGGAGACGGGGGGCCGGAGAGACCCAGTACTTC. This sequence joins TRBV3-1 and TRBJ2-5; possibly TRBD2 for D (7 bases). Trimming removed 1 base from V and 4 bases from J, with 16 bases in between. The length of the CDR3 is 16 residues. The germline V gene encodes CDR1 LGHDT and CDR2 YNNKEL (reference sequence).

This clonotype has ten or more counts. V and J are TRBV12-3 or TRBV12-4 and TRBJ2-2, with TRBD2 matching 7 bases. The length of the CDR3 is 14 residues. Losses at the gene ends were 6 bases for V and 1 base for J; bases not matched to a gene: 2. CDR3 loop: CASRPGGNTGELFF. In DNA form, the CDR3 reads TGTGCCAGCAGACCGGGAGGGAACACCGGGGAGCTGTTTTTT.